This T cell receptor (beta chain) was sequenced during a study of early T cells in non-severe SARS-CoV-2 infection. Study at large: RNA in bulk from unsorted whole blood was sequenced, and chains were unpaired. Study-level points and caveats: VDJdb-based annotation leaned toward anti-spike CD8 responses and missed private and CD4 specificities.

This clonotype was detected a few times. Its antigen is unidentified. Individually, cDNA molecules had unique molecular identifiers attached to them. TCRdb used MiXCR to reprocess the 5' RACE reads, holding one entry per CDR3 protein. The repertoire has 20,000 to 25,000 distinct CDR3 sequences, approximately 4.5% of them found once; the top ten carry approximately 8.4%. Germline-derived CDR1 and CDR2 are MNHNY and SVGAGI (reference sequence). The CDR3 consists of 14 residues. Trimming took off 0 bases at V and 6 bases at J, with 10 bases between the two ends. Sequencing was carried out using whole blood. V and J are TRBV6-6 and TRBJ2-3; possible D gene TRBD2, 7 bases. The TCR originated in an adult who was a healthcare worker with PCR-confirmed SARS-CoV-2 infection or an uninfected control (not recorded which). CDR3 DNA sequence: TGTGCCAGCAGTTACTCGGGGGGGGGCGATACGCAGTATTTT. Its translation: CASSYSGGGDTQYF.